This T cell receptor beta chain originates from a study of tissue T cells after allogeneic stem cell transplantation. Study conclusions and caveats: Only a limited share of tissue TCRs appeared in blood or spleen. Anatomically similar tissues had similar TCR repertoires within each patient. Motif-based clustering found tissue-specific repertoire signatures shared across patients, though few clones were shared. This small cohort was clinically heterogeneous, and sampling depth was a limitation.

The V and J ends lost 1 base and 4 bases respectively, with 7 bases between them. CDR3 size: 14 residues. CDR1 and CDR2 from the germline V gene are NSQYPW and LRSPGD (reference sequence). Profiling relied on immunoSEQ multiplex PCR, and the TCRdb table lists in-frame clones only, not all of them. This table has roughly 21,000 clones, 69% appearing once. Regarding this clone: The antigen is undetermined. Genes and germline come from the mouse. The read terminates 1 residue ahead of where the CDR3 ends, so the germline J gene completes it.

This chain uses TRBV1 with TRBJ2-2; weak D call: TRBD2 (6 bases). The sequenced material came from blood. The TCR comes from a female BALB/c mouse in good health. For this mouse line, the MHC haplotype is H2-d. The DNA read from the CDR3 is TGCACCTGCAGTGCAGCGGGGGGCACCGGGCAGCTCTAC. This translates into CTCSAAGGTGQLY. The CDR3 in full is CTCSAAGGTGQLYF. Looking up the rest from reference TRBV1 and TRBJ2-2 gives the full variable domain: VTLLEQNPRWRLVPRGQAVNLRCILKNSQYPWMSWYQQDLQKQLQWLFTLRSPGDKEVKSLPGADYLATRVTDTELRLQVANMSQGRTLYCTCSAAGGTGQLYFGEGSKLTVL.